This T cell receptor (beta chain) derives from a study of blood T cell repertoires in COVID-19. As for the study in general: Researchers got acute and convalescent COVID-19 samples from the United States, Italy and Spain. The analysed material was cDNA or gDNA that came from T cells, B-cell-depleted T cells, or PBMCs.

Germline V CDR1 and CDR2: MDHEN, SYDVKM. V dropped 6 bases and J dropped 4; count of bases not matched to a gene: 16. There are 17 residues in the CDR3. Authors' data handling: Amplified reference gene primers provided the basis for estimating nucleated cell counts. Sequenced by immunoSEQ multiplex PCR; TCRdb stores in-frame clones only, minus some. V, J and clone size derive from that table, while D and trimming were established from the DNA sequence. The sample holds 170,000 or so clones, roughly 87% seen once. Material: peripheral blood. The chain links TRBV28 to TRBJ2-7, with 9 bases matching TRBD2. This TCR was recovered from a man between 18 and 35 years old who had recovered from COVID-19. CDR3 sequence (DNA): TGTGCCAGCAGGGGTTCCTCGGCGGGAGGGCCGGGGTACGAGCAGTACTTC. This encodes CASRGSSAGGPGYEQYF.